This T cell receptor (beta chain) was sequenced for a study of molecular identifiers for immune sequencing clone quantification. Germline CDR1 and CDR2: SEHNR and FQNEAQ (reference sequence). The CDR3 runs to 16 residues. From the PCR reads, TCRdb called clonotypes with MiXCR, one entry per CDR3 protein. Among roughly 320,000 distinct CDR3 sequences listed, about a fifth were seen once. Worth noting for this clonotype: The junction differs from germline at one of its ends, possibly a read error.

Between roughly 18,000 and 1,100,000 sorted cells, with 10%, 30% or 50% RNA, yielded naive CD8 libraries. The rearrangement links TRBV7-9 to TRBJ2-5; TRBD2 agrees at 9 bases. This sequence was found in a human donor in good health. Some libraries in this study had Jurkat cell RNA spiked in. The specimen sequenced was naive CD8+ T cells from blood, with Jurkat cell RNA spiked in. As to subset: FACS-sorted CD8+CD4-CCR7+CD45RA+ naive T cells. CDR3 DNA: TGTGCCGGCAGCTCATTACTAGCGGGCGCCGGGGAGACCCAGTACTTC. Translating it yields CAGSSLLAGAGETQYF. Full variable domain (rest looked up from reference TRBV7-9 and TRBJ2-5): DTGVSQNPRHKITKRGQNVTFRCDPISEHNRLYWYRQTLGQGPEFLTYFQNEAQLEKSRLLSDRFSAERPKGSFSTLEIQRTEQGDSAMYLCAGSSLLAGAGETQYFGPGTRLLVL.